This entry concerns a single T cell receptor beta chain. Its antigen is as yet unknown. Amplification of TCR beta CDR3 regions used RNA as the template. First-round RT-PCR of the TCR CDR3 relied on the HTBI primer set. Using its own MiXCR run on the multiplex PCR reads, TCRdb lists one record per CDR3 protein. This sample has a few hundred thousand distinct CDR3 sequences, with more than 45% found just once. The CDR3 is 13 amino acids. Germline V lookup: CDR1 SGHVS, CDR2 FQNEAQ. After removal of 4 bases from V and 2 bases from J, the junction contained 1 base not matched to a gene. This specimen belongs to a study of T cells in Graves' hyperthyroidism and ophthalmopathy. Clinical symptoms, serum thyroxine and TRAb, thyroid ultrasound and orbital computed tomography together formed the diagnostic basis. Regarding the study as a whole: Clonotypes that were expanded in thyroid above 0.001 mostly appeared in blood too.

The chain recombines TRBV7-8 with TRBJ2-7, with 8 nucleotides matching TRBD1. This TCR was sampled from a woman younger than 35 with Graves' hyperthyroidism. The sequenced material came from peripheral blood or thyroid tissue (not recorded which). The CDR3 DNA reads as TGTGCCAGCAGCTGGGACAGGCCCTACGAGCAGTACTTC. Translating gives CASSWDRPYEQYF.